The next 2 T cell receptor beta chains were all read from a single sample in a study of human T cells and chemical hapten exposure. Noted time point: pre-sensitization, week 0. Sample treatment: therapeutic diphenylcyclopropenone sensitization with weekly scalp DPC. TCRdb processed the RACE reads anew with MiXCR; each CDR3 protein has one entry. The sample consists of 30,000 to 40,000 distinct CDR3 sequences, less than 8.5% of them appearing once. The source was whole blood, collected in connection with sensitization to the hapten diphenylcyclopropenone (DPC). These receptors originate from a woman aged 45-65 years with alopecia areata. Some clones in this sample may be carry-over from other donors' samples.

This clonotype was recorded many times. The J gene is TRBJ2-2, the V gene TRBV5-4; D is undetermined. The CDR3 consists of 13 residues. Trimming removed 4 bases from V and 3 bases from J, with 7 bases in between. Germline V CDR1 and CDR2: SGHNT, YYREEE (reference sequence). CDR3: CASSLPHTGELFF. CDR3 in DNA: TGTGCCAGCAGCCTGCCCCACACCGGGGAGCTGTTTTTT. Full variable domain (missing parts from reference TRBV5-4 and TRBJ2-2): ETGVTQSPTHLIKTRGQQVTLRCSSQSGHNTVSWYQQALGQGPQFIFQYYREEENGRGNFPPRFSGLQFPNYSSELNVNALELDDSALYLCASSLPHTGELFFGEGSRLTVL.

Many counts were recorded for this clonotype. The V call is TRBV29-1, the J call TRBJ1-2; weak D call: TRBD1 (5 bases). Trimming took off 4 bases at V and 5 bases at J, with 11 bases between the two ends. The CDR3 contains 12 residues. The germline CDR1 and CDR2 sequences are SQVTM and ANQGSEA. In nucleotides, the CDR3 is TGCAGCGTTGGGGCAGGGCGATATGGCTACACCTTC. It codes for CSVGAGRYGYTF.